Listed below are T cell receptor beta chains from one sample, sequenced in a study of regulatory T cells in long-lasting Graves disease. TCRdb called the multiplex PCR reads again in MiXCR, with one record for every CDR3 protein. The repertoire consists of a few hundred thousand distinct CDR3 sequences, with 14% occurring once and the leading ten covering approximately 15%. These data are also associated with another study on T cells in Graves' hyperthyroidism and ophthalmopathy.

The specimen comprised peripheral blood mononuclear cells (PBMCs), sampled at new diagnosis, from a patient treated with antithyroid drugs. All receptors derive from a woman between 45 and 65 years old with Graves disease. CDR3s include the opening cysteine and the closing phenylalanine or tryptophan. Some rows have no size entry. The others give once, few or many, or a class for an expanded clone.

V	size	J	CDR3
TRBV5-1	few	TRBJ2-4	CASSLVTEAKNIQYF
TRBV28	many	TRBJ1-3	CASSAETGGSGNTIYF
TRBV30	many	TRBJ2-3	CAWSLGAYTTYTDTQYF
TRBV27	many	TRBJ2-7	CASPPPYEQYF
TRBV10-3	many	TRBJ2-7	CAISMGLAYSYEQYF
TRBV11-3	few	TRBJ2-3	CASSLGPAGIASGIYTDTQYF
TRBV6-1	many	TRBJ1-5	CASSGTSNQPQHF
TRBV7-2	many	TRBJ2-7	CASSLSSGKIPYEQYF
TRBV28	few	TRBJ2-2	CASSTRTSLRTGELFF
TRBV5-1	many	TRBJ2-1	CASSFLAGGRDEQFF
TRBV7-3	.	TRBJ2-1	CASSFTGTINEQFF
TRBV7-2	many	TRBJ2-4	CASSLDRRGPLAKNIQYF
TRBV27	many	TRBJ2-7	CASRRRGEQYF
TRBV10-3	few	TRBJ2-7	CAISGTGGKDEQYF
TRBV7-2	few	TRBJ2-7	CASSSGSGRLYEQYF
TRBV4-1	few	TRBJ2-5	CASSSDWVKTQYF
TRBV6-1	.	TRBJ2-1	CASSTWTSGLENEQFF
TRBV27	.	TRBJ2-5	CASSQLAGVGKTQYF
TRBV6-5	many	TRBJ1-1	CASSFSGAAFF
TRBV7-6	.	TRBJ2-1	CASSPGQAWRGEQFF
TRBV2	.	TRBJ2-3	CASSPTGWLDTQYF
TRBV27	.	TRBJ2-5	CASRPVGLARETQYF
TRBV29-1	few	TRBJ2-2	CSVSGLAGGRNTGELFF
TRBV9	.	TRBJ2-1	CASSVGLSTSGSHEQFF
TRBV29-1	many	TRBJ2-5	CSVERPGGTQYF
TRBV28	many	TRBJ2-3	CASSPSGRAYTDTQYF
TRBV30	many	TRBJ2-3	CAWSEGGFVHTQYF
TRBV5-1	.	TRBJ2-2	CASSLVQGFTGELFF
TRBV29-1	.	TRBJ2-7	CSVEGDREGSEQYF
TRBV5-1	.	TRBJ2-7	CASSARQGAGEQYF
TRBV6-2/TRBV6-3	many	TRBJ2-3	CASSYSGGLSDTQYF
TRBV29-1	many	TRBJ2-7	CSVVRGQDLSYEQYF
TRBV10-3	.	TRBJ1-1	CAISGGGTLNTEAFF
TRBV5-1	many	TRBJ1-2	CASSIGRSPNYGYTF
TRBV28	many	TRBJ2-4	CASSTNSGSWNIQYF
TRBV20-1	many	TRBJ1-1	CSARLSGRTEAFF
TRBV2	many	TRBJ2-2	CASSEVRSPGELFF
TRBV3-1	many	TRBJ2-7	CASSLSGISYEQYF
TRBV30	many	TRBJ2-2	CAWSGTANTGELFF
TRBV9	many	TRBJ1-1	CASSAPTGGNTEAFF
TRBV7-2	few	TRBJ2-7	CASSSPGQGASSGISYYEQYF
TRBV20-1	many	TRBJ2-7	CSARDPSEPYEQYF
TRBV19	.	TRBJ2-7	CASSGTGPYEQYF
TRBV5-5	.	TRBJ1-2	CASSFVREGYGYTF
TRBV5-1	many	TRBJ1-1	CASSSDPGQRFAEAFF
TRBV29-1	few	TRBJ2-3	CSVALAGGSTDTQYF
TRBV7-9	many	TRBJ2-7	CASVSSYEQYF
TRBV2	many	TRBJ1-1	CASSEWGCTGCGTEAFF
TRBV4-1	few	TRBJ2-5	CASSRDGQGKETQYF
TRBV2	many	TRBJ2-7	CASSEGGAYEQYF
TRBV2	few	TRBJ2-2	CASRRTSGRVGELFF
TRBV10-1	many	TRBJ2-7	CASRGAGREQYF
TRBV6-5	many	TRBJ2-5	CASSYSILAGDETQYF
TRBV28	many	TRBJ1-1	CASRTAGTENTEAFF
TRBV28	.	TRBJ2-1	CASSRLAGVGEQFF
TRBV6-2/TRBV6-3	.	TRBJ1-6	CASSYVRNNSPLHF
TRBV27	many	TRBJ2-3	CASSHRLALTDTQYF
TRBV7-3	.	TRBJ1-2	CASSSRPGSGYTF
TRBV4-1	.	TRBJ2-2	CASSQGRGDRSGELFF
TRBV12-3/TRBV12-4	many	TRBJ1-1	CASSLVPGMNTEAFF